The clone carrying this T cell receptor beta chain was detected only once. Its specificity is not known. This sample stems from a study of blood T cells in healthy people across ages. Study findings and constraints: The percentage of naive T cells correlated strongly with TCR beta diversity. Long-lived and aged donors differed, with more naive CD4+ cells and higher diversity in the long-lived.

Donors ranged from about 6 to 95 years old and were healthy Caucasians in Russia. Trimming shortened V by 1 base and J by 4 bases, and 7 bases separated the two germline ends. This CDR3 is built from 13 residues. The germline CDR1 and CDR2 sequences are LGHDT and YNNKEL (reference sequence). A J-beta primer mix and a sample-barcoded 5' primer were used in a second PCR of roughly 6 to 12 cycles. The authors tagged each cDNA molecule using a template-switch adaptor with 12 random nucleotides. Each CDR3 protein is one row after TCRdb ran MiXCR on the 5' RACE reads. The table records 1,100,000 or so distinct CDR3 sequences, more than 35% of them present only once.

Sequencing was performed on blood. This clonotype was obtained from a woman aged 55 to 70 in good health. The V gene is TRBV3-1, the J gene TRBJ1-1; unclear D gene. Written as DNA, the CDR3 is TGTGCCAGCAGCCAAGGGGTAACCACTGAAGCTTTCTTT. It encodes CASSQGVTTEAFF.